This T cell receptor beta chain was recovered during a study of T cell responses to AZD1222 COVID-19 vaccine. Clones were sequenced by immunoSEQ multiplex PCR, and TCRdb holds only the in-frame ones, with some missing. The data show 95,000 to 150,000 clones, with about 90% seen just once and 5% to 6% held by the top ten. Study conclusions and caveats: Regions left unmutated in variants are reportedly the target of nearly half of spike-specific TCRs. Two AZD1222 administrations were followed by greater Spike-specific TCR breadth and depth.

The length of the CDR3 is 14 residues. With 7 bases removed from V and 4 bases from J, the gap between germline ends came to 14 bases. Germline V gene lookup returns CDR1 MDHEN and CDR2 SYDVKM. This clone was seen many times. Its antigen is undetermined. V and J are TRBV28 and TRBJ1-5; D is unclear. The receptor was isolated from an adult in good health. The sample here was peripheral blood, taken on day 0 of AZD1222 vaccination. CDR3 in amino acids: CASTIRWGNQPQHF. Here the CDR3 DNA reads TGTGCCAGCACCATTAGGTGGGGTAATCAGCCCCAGCATTTT.